In this sample, the clone carrying this T cell receptor beta chain turned up a few times. The antigen remains unidentified. This sample stems from a study of OX40 agonist ivuxolimab in advanced cancers. Study background: Cancers in dose escalation were hepatocellular, melanoma, renal cell and head and neck.

The CDR3 consists of 13 residues. The trim removed 4 bases at V and 5 bases at J, leaving 2 bases unmatched. Germline CDR1 is SNHLY and CDR2 is FYNNEI. General study results and limits: Among T cells, CD8+ cells averaged more expanded clones than CD4+ cells. Dose levels from 0.1 to 3.0 mg/kg saw CD4+ and CD8+ blood T cells expand clonally by week 6.

Samples were taken at baseline and on day 1 of cycles 4 and 7. Sequencing used immunoSEQ multiplex PCR; TCRdb keeps in-frame clones, though not all of them. The sample lists some 69,000 clones; about four fifths were seen once. The TCR sequence derives from an adult with an advanced solid tumor such as melanoma, head and neck, liver or kidney cancer. The chain employs TRBV2 and TRBJ2-1; TRBD2 matches 7 bases. Sequencing used CD4+ or CD8+ T cells sorted from blood, obtained in a trial of the OX40 agonist ivuxolimab. CDR3 sequence reads: CASSVTSDNEQFF. In DNA, the CDR3 is TGTGCCAGCAGTGTAACTAGCGACAATGAGCAGTTCTTC.